These 25 T cell receptor beta chains were sequenced from one sample in a study of graft-versus-host responses after intestinal transplantation. The method was immunoSEQ multiplex PCR; TCRdb's version includes in-frame clones alone and lacks a portion of them. The sample carries about 99,000 clones, 85% to 95% recorded once. These receptors have no known antigen. The sequencing here drew on unstimulated CD8+ T cells sorted from spleen or lymph node cells, taken before transplant. The receptors stem from a human donor who was the organ donor for an intestinal transplant.

The chain recombines TRBV28 with TRBJ2-7, with 10 bases that match TRBD1. The V gene's germline CDR1 is MDHEN and CDR2 SYDVKM. The CDR3 is 14 amino acids. With 6 bases clipped from V and 1 base from J, the junction kept 3 bases outside the gene matches. The CDR3 loop reads CASRRTGGSYEQYF. As DNA, the CDR3 is TGTGCCAGCAGGCGGACAGGGGGATCCTACGAGCAGTACTTC. Based on the CDR3 plus reference TRBV28 and TRBJ2-7, the full variable domain is DVKVTQSSRYLVKRTGEKVFLECVQDMDHENMFWYRQDPGLGLRLIYFSYDVKMKEKGDIPEGYSVSREKKERFSLILESASTNQTSMYLCASRRTGGSYEQYFGPGTRLTVT.

The V gene is TRBV6-1, the J gene TRBJ1-2; unclear D gene. The ends were cut back, 6 bases at V and 13 bases at J, with 21 bases in the middle. The CDR3 has 13 residues. Germline V gives CDR1 MNHNS, CDR2 SASEGT. Here the CDR3 DNA reads TGTGCCAGCAGCTATCGTTCGGAGGGAACAGCCACCTTC. It specifies CASSYRSEGTATF.

This clone was seen a single time. The rearrangement links TRBV5-1 to TRBJ2-7; 9 bases match TRBD1. The CDR3 spans 14 residues. Germline trimming cut 6 bases from V and 5 bases from J; bases unmatched to any gene: 9. Germline V CDR1 and CDR2: SGHRS, YFSETQ. CDR3 bases: TGCGCCAGCACCACCCGGGACAGGGAACACGAGCAGTACTTC. This codes for CASTTRDREHEQYF.

CDR3 nucleotide sequence: TGTGCCAGCTTTGTTTCTGAGACTACTTACAATGAGCAGTTCTTC. The encoded protein is CASFVSETTYNEQFF. The chain carries TRBV2 and TRBJ2-1; possibly TRBD2 for D (5 bases). Trimming cost V 8 bases and J 4 bases, with 18 bases left between them. Per germline, CDR1 SNHLY and CDR2 FYNNEI. The CDR3 covers 15 residues.

The chain uses TRBV11-2 and TRBJ1-2; 7 bases are a match to TRBD1. CDR1 SGHAT and CDR2 FQNNGV come from the germline V gene. The CDR3 is made up of 14 amino acids. V lost 6 bases to trimming and J lost 5 bases; unmatched junction nucleotides: 9. CDR3 sequence: CASRHEGARYGYTF. Written as DNA, the CDR3 is TGTGCCAGCAGACATGAGGGGGCGCGATATGGCTACACCTTC.

V usage is TRBV9 and J usage is TRBJ2-7; 9 bases map to TRBD2. After removal of 3 bases from V and 5 bases from J, the junction contained 15 bases not matched to a gene. This CDR3 comprises 17 residues. Germline loops: CDR1 SGDLS, CDR2 YYNGEE. The CDR3 nucleotides read TGTGCCAGCAGCGACCCCCTTGCGGGAGGGCCTTTAGACGAGCAGTACTTC. Amino acids: CASSDPLAGGPLDEQYF.

The rearrangement links TRBV4-1 to TRBJ1-6; TRBD1 is a possible D gene (6 bases). This CDR3 is built from 16 residues. Germline CDR1 reads MGHRA; CDR2 reads YSYEKL. V shed 3 bases and J shed 7 bases, with 16 bases lying between them. In nucleotides, the CDR3 is TGCGCCAGCAGCCATAATACTGGACAGCTAAATTCACCCCTCCACTTT. Its protein is CASSHNTGQLNSPLHF.

This chain joins TRBV29-1 and TRBJ2-5; D is ambiguous. Trimming pared 4 bases from V and 7 bases from J, leaving 7 bases between. The CDR3 extends over 10 amino acids. Germline V gene lookup returns CDR1 SQVTM and CDR2 ANQGSEA. CDR3 residues: CSVVTRTQYF. For the CDR3, the DNA is TGCAGCGTTGTCACGAGGACCCAGTACTTC. The full variable domain, completed using reference TRBV29-1 and TRBJ2-5, is SAVISQKPSRDICQRGTSLTIQCQVDSQVTMMFWYRQQPGQSLTLIATANQGSEATYESGFVIDKFPISRPNLTFSTLTVSNMSPEDSSIYLCSVVTRTQYFGPGTRLLVL.

V is TRBV28 and J is TRBJ1-5; no clear D gene. CDR1 is MDHEN, CDR2 SYDVKM, per germline. Trimming took 3 bases from V and 3 from J, leaving 9 bases between them. The CDR3 extends over 14 amino acids. CDR3 amino acids: CASSFEGNNQPQHF. CDR3 bases: TGTGCCAGCAGTTTTGAGGGAAACAATCAGCCCCAGCATTTT.

The genes are TRBV27 and TRBJ2-7, with 7 bases identical to TRBD1. The CDR3 sequence is 15 residues long. Trimming at V came to 5 bases and at J to 2 bases, leaving 9 bases not matched to a gene. Germline assignment: CDR1 MNHEY and CDR2 SMNVEV (reference sequence). In nucleotides, the CDR3 is TGTGCCAGCAGTCAGACCGGGACAGAGACCTACGAGCAGTACTTC. As protein: CASSQTGTETYEQYF.

CDR3 nucleotides: TGTGCCAGCAGGGGGACTAGGTGGCCCCCAGATACGCAGTATTTT. Translating it yields CASRGTRWPPDTQYF. J is TRBJ2-3 and V is TRBV27, with TRBD2 matching over 8 bases. From germline, CDR1 is MNHEY and CDR2 SMNVEV (reference sequence). This CDR3 contains 15 residues. Germline trimming cut 6 bases from V and 4 bases from J; bases unmatched to any gene: 9.

Written as DNA, the CDR3 is TGTGCCAGCAGTCCGGGACTCAACAATGAGCAGTTCTTC. Translating gives CASSPGLNNEQFF. The rearrangement joins TRBV28 to TRBJ2-1; tentatively, D is TRBD2 (6 bases). Germline assignment: CDR1 MDHEN and CDR2 SYDVKM. The ends were cut back, 5 bases at V and 5 bases at J, with 10 bases in the middle. The CDR3 length is 13 residues. Combining the CDR3 with reference TRBV28 and TRBJ2-1 gives the whole variable domain DVKVTQSSRYLVKRTGEKVFLECVQDMDHENMFWYRQDPGLGLRLIYFSYDVKMKEKGDIPEGYSVSREKKERFSLILESASTNQTSMYLCASSPGLNNEQFFGPGTRLTVL.

This clone occurred once. CDR3 amino acids: CASSSRDRDADTQYF. In DNA, the CDR3 is TGTGCCAGCAGTTCCCGGGACAGGGATGCAGATACGCAGTATTTT. This chain joins TRBV11-2 and TRBJ2-3, with 9 bases lining up with TRBD1. V trimming: 6 bases; J trimming: 4 bases; junction bases outside the gene matches: 8. Per the germline V gene, CDR1 is SGHAT and CDR2 is FQNNGV. This CDR3 contains 15 residues. Together with reference TRBV11-2 and TRBJ2-3, the CDR3 gives the full variable domain: EAGVAQSPRYKIIEKRQSVAFWCNPISGHATLYWYQQILGQGPKLLIQFQNNGVVDDSQLPKDRFSAERLKGVDSTLKIQPAKLEDSAVYLCASSSRDRDADTQYFGPGTRLTVL.

The V call is TRBV18, the J call TRBJ2-3; 8 bases align to TRBD2. Germline V CDR1 and CDR2: KGHSH, LQKENI. There are 15 residues in the CDR3. J gave up 2 bases and V 2 bases, and 3 bases lay outside the gene matches. In DNA, the CDR3 is TGTGCCAGCTCACCATCGGGGGGGGCCACAGATACGCAGTATTTT. This encodes CASSPSGGATDTQYF.

This clone was seen just once. V usage is TRBV6-1 and J usage is TRBJ2-7; 13 positions match TRBD2. This CDR3 contains 14 residues. V shed 6 bases, J shed 3 bases, and the junction held 2 bases outside the gene matches. Germline values: CDR1 MNHNS, CDR2 SASEGT. The CDR3 DNA is TGTGCCAGCAGCCGACTAGCGGGGGGCTACGAGCAGTACTTC. It encodes CASSRLAGGYEQYF.

The V and J genes are TRBV2 and TRBJ2-7; a weak D match, TRBD2 (5 bases). CDR1 is SNHLY and CDR2 is FYNNEI in the germline V gene. This CDR3 is built from 15 residues. Trimming took off 1 base at V and 0 bases at J, with 10 bases between the two ends. CDR3: CASSEGRRFSYEQYF. CDR3 DNA sequence: TGTGCCAGCAGTGAAGGCAGGAGGTTCTCCTACGAGCAGTACTTC.

The CDR3 DNA is TGTGCCAGCAGTGAAGAGGACAGGGGGAACACTGAAGCTTTCTTT. Encoded protein: CASSEEDRGNTEAFF. The chain couples TRBV2 to TRBJ1-1; TRBD1 matches at 9 bases. The germline CDR1 and CDR2 sequences are SNHLY and FYNNEI. The CDR3 is made up of 15 amino acids. Trimming cost V 1 base and J 1 base; bases outside gene matches: 1.

This clone occurred once. The chain joins TRBV7-9 to TRBJ1-3, with D maybe TRBD1 (5 bases). This CDR3 comprises 18 residues. The V and J ends lost 5 bases and 0 bases respectively, with 20 bases between them. The V gene's germline CDR1 is SEHNR and CDR2 FQNEAQ (reference sequence). CDR3 nucleotides: TGTGCCAGCAGCCGAACCAGACAGCCTCAAAGCTCTGGAAACACCATATATTTT. Translation: CASSRTRQPQSSGNTIYF.

This chain links TRBV10-3 with TRBJ2-1, with D tentatively TRBD2 (6 bases). CDR3 length: 15 residues. Germline CDR1 and CDR2: ENHRY and SYGVKD. Trimming pared 0 bases from V and 4 bases from J, leaving 10 bases between. This CDR3 reads CAISESERVYNEQFF. Written as DNA, the CDR3 is TGTGCCATCAGTGAGTCAGAGCGGGTTTACAATGAGCAGTTCTTC.

To note about this clone: A read error may account for a junction end that differs from germline. J is TRBJ2-4 and V is TRBV25-1, with 7 bases lining up with TRBD2. Germline V gene lookup returns CDR1 MGHDK and CDR2 SYGVNS. The CDR3 spans 12 residues. The chain's CDR3 is CASSEQAGYVHF. The CDR3 coding sequence is TGTGCCAGCAGTGAACAAGCGGGGTACGTCCACTTC. Full variable domain (rest looked up from reference TRBV25-1 and TRBJ2-4): EADIYQTPRYLVIGTGKKITLECSQTMGHDKMYWYQQDPGMELHLIHYSYGVNSTEKGDLSSESTVSRIRTEHFPLTLESARPSHTSQYLCASSEQAGYVHFGAGTRLSVL.

The rearrangement links TRBV27 to TRBJ2-1; TRBD2 matches at 10 bases. Germline CDR1 is MNHEY and CDR2 is SMNVEV (reference sequence). CDR3 length: 15 residues. V shed 6 bases and J 4 bases; nucleotides not matched to a gene: 6. Here the CDR3 DNA reads TGTGCCAGCAGCCCGCGGACTAGCGGATACAATGAGCAGTTCTTC. Protein sequence: CASSPRTSGYNEQFF.

The CDR3 loop is CASSLGDSGNTIYF. For the CDR3, the DNA is TGCGCCAGCAGCTTAGGGGACTCAGGAAACACCATATATTTT. The rearrangement links TRBV5-1 to TRBJ1-3; a possible D gene is TRBD1 (5 bases). This CDR3 contains 14 residues. CDR1 SGHRS and CDR2 YFSETQ come from the germline V gene. The V end was cut by 2 bases, the J end by 4 bases, with 10 bases between.

In this sample, this clone turned up once. The rearrangement uses TRBV4-1 and TRBJ2-5; D unresolved. The germline V and J ends were trimmed by 0 bases and 4 bases, with 12 bases remaining between them. This CDR3 comprises 15 residues. Per germline, CDR1 MGHRA and CDR2 YSYEKL. In DNA form, the CDR3 reads TGCGCCAGCAGCCAAGAAACGAAATCAGGAGAGACCCAGTACTTC. Translating it yields CASSQETKSGETQYF.

This rearrangement joins TRBV18 to TRBJ2-5; a possible D gene is TRBD1 (6 bases). The J call is in doubt because the DNA end fits TRBJ2-7 better. Germline V gene data show CDR1 as KGHSH and CDR2 as LQKENI. The CDR3 runs 14 residues. CDR3 region: CASSQHRTAYEQYF. The DNA of the CDR3 is TGTGCCAGCTCACAACATAGGACAGCCTACGAGCAGTACTTC.

The rearrangement uses TRBV6-5 and TRBJ2-3, with D possibly being TRBD2 (5 bases). V lost 6 bases and J 6 bases, leaving 13 bases between the germline ends. CDR3 length equals 13 residues. Germline-derived CDR1 and CDR2 are MNHEY and SVGAGI. CDR3 nucleotide sequence: TGTGCCAGCAGGGAACTAGTCACCGATACGCAGTATTTT. Its protein product is CASRELVTDTQYF.